Presented here are 9 T cell receptor beta chains from one specimen sequenced in a study of CD8 T cells in ankylosing spondylitis. Study-wide results and caveats: Blood of patients with ankylosing spondylitis appeared to be characterized by a TCR beta motif of several highly homologous variants.

These TCRs are of unknown antigen specificity. From the 5' RACE reads, TCRdb called clonotypes with MiXCR, one entry per CDR3 protein. The sample lists about 500,000 distinct CDR3 sequences, approximately 5% occurring once. Source material: blood, either unsorted or a sorted T cell fraction (not recorded which). The receptors stem from a male donor with ankylosing spondylitis.

This clonotype was seen only a few times. V and J are TRBV4-3 and TRBJ2-3, with 14 bases lining up with TRBD2. Germline V gene data show CDR1 as LGHNA and CDR2 as YSLEER. V trimming: 4 bases; J trimming: 2 bases; junction bases outside the gene matches: 2. The CDR3 consists of 16 residues. The CDR3 spells CASSRLAGGDTDTQYF. In DNA form, the CDR3 reads TGCGCCAGCAGCCGACTAGCGGGAGGGGACACAGATACGCAGTATTTT.

In this sample, this clonotype turned up many times. The genes are TRBV28 and TRBJ2-3; D is uncertain. Germline CDR1 reads MDHEN; CDR2 reads SYDVKM. CDR3 length: 15 residues. Trimming left V 2 bases short and J 0 bases short, with 9 bases between. The CDR3 sequence is CASSLKTYSTDTQYF. The CDR3 DNA follows: TGTGCCAGCAGTTTAAAAACTTATAGCACAGATACGCAGTATTTT.

This sequence joins TRBV11-2 and TRBJ1-3, with 7 bases that match TRBD1. Germline V CDR1 and CDR2: SGHAT, FQNNGV. V was clipped by 2 bases and J by 4 bases; unmatched bases: 8. CDR3 length: 16 residues. The CDR3 DNA reads as TGTGCCAGCAGCTTATTTTCGGACAGGCTCGGAAACACCATATATTTT. Its protein product is CASSLFSDRLGNTIYF.

The genes are TRBV6-1 and TRBJ1-6; tentative D call: TRBD1 (6 bases). The V end was cut by 7 bases, the J end by 8 bases, with 12 bases between. Germline values: CDR1 MNHNS, CDR2 SASEGT. The CDR3 sequence is 13 residues long. The CDR3 reads CASKGQRYSPLHF. DNA for the CDR3: TGTGCCAGCAAGGGACAACGGTATTCACCCCTCCACTTT.

This chain uses TRBV12-3 or TRBV12-4 with TRBJ1-2; no definite D call. V was cut by 2 bases and J by 5 bases, with 9 bases left in between. CDR3 length: 13 amino acids. The CDR3 nucleotides read TGTGCCAGCAGTTTACGGGTCGGGTATGGCTACACCTTC. Residues: CASSLRVGYGYTF.

The V gene is TRBV28, the J gene TRBJ2-7; D not resolved. Trimming removed 3 bases at V and 0 bases at J, with 9 bases between. The length of the CDR3 is 14 residues. Germline lookup yields CDR1 MDHEN and CDR2 SYDVKM. CDR3 nucleotides: TGTGCCAGCAGTTTCGTCGACGGCTCCTACGAGCAGTACTTC. Its translation: CASSFVDGSYEQYF.

V gene TRBV5-6 combines with J gene TRBJ1-1; no clear D. With 5 bases removed from V and 0 bases from J, the gap between germline ends came to 20 bases. The CDR3 spans 17 residues. Looked up from germline, CDR1 is SGHDT and CDR2 is YYEEEE. CDR3 nucleotides: TGTGCCAGCAGGAGAGAATCTCCCCGGGGTATGAACACTGAAGCTTTCTTT. Its protein is CASRRESPRGMNTEAFF.

This clonotype was recorded many times. The chain carries TRBV9 and TRBJ2-1, with 10 bases aligning to TRBD1. The CDR3 totals 16 residues. The germline V gene has CDR1 SGDLS and CDR2 YYNGEE. V gave up 3 bases and J gave up 4 bases; unmatched junction bases: 7. Written as DNA, the CDR3 is TGTGCCAGCAGCGCCTCCGGGACAGGGGCGTACAATGAGCAGTTCTTC. Translation: CASSASGTGAYNEQFF.

This clonotype was seen many times. This rearrangement joins TRBV12-3 or TRBV12-4 to TRBJ2-1; 10 bases are shared with TRBD2. J was trimmed by 5 bases and V by 7 bases; bases with no gene match: 5. The CDR3 is made up of 14 amino acids. CDR3 DNA sequence: TGTGCCAGCACCTGGACTAGCGGTCACAATGAGCAGTTCTTC. It yields the protein CASTWTSGHNEQFF.